One sample yielded the 14 T cell receptor beta chains listed below, sequenced in a study of cytomegalovirus exposure and HLA in healthy donors. The PCR ran on 60 Vbeta and 13 Jbeta primers. TCRdb's table, derived via immunoSEQ multiplex PCR, lists solely in-frame clones and lacks some. The table records about 200,000 clones, 60% to 85% of them present only once. The sequencing sample was made of PBMCs. These receptors were taken from a middle-aged man in good health and CMV-seronegative.

V is TRBV7-9 and J is TRBJ2-7; 8 positions match TRBD2. V gave up 5 bases and J gave up 3 bases; unmatched junction bases: 3. The CDR3 loop spans 13 amino acids. Looked up from germline, CDR1 is SEHNR and CDR2 is FQNEAQ (reference sequence). CDR3 DNA sequence: TGTGCCAGCAGCCGTACTAGCGGCTACGAGCAGTACTTC. Residues: CASSRTSGYEQYF.

The chain couples TRBV6-5 to TRBJ2-7, with D possibly matching TRBD1 (6 bases). The CDR3 is 13 residues long. Deletions cut 4 bases from V and 4 bases from J, with 11 bases between. CDR1 MNHEY and CDR2 SVGAGI come from the germline V gene. DNA for the CDR3: TGTGCCAGCAGTTGGGGACACGGGTACGAGCAGTACTTC. This gives the protein CASSWGHGYEQYF.

The chain employs TRBV27 and TRBJ2-2; maybe TRBD1 (7 bases). Germline V gene sequence: CDR1 MNHEY, CDR2 SMNVEV (reference sequence). Deletions cut 10 bases from V and 6 bases from J, with 21 bases between. This CDR3 contains 15 residues. The CDR3 reads CATKQTEGAAGELFF. For the CDR3, the DNA is TGTGCCACCAAGCAGACGGAGGGGGCTGCCGGGGAGCTGTTTTTT.

The chain links TRBV4-2 to TRBJ1-2, with TRBD1 as a possible D gene (5 bases). The CDR3 is 15 amino acids. The V gene lost 4 bases and the J gene lost 2 bases, with 14 bases spanning the gap. CDR1 LGHNA and CDR2 YNFKEQ come from the germline V gene. The CDR3 DNA sequence: TGTGCCAGCAGCCTACGACAAGGGGCAAACTATGGCTACACCTTC. Amino acid sequence: CASSLRQGANYGYTF.

CDR3 sequence reads: CASSSQGNQPQHF. CDR3 bases: TGTGCCAGCAGTTCACAGGGCAATCAGCCCCAGCATTTT. This sequence joins TRBV2 and TRBJ1-5; D perhaps matches TRBD1 (5 bases). V lost 5 bases and J 2 bases, leaving 7 bases between the germline ends. Germline-derived CDR1 and CDR2 are SNHLY and FYNNEI. The CDR3 is made up of 13 amino acids.

In regard to this clone: The same CDR3 is also encoded by other DNA sequences in this sample. V usage is TRBV5-1 and J usage is TRBJ2-2, with TRBD2 identical over 9 bases. The CDR3 sequence is 15 residues long. Germline trimming cut 0 bases from V and 5 bases from J; bases unmatched to any gene: 2. Germline CDR1 is SGHRS and CDR2 is YFSETQ. CDR3 region: CASSLVAGGTGELFF. Written as DNA, the CDR3 is TGCGCCAGCAGCTTGGTGGCGGGAGGGACCGGGGAGCTGTTTTTT.

V gene TRBV9 combines with J gene TRBJ2-1; weak D call: TRBD2 (6 bases). The length of the CDR3 is 16 residues. The V end lost 0 bases, the J end lost 1 base, and 11 bases lay between the germline ends. CDR1 SGDLS and CDR2 YYNGEE come from the germline V gene. The CDR3 spells CASSVEALASYNEQFF. The CDR3 DNA follows: TGTGCCAGCAGCGTAGAAGCTCTAGCGTCCTACAATGAGCAGTTCTTC. Drawing the rest from reference TRBV9 and TRBJ2-1, the complete variable domain is DSGVTQTPKHLITATGQRVTLRCSPRSGDLSVYWYQQSLDQGLQFLIQYYNGEERAKGNILERFSAQQFPDLHSELNLSSLELGDSALYFCASSVEALASYNEQFFGPGTRLTVL.

This chain links TRBV27 with TRBJ2-1; weak D call: TRBD2 (6 bases). The CDR3 covers 15 residues. V lost 0 bases and J 4 bases, leaving 10 bases between the germline ends. Germline loops: CDR1 MNHEY, CDR2 SMNVEV (reference sequence). CDR3 nucleotide sequence: TGTGCCAGCAGTTTATCGGAGGGAACTTACAATGAGCAGTTCTTC. It yields the protein CASSLSEGTYNEQFF.

V usage is TRBV5-4 and J usage is TRBJ1-5; TRBD1 aligns across 7 bases. V lost 2 bases, J lost 1 base, and 6 bases stayed unmatched. The germline V gene has CDR1 SGHNT and CDR2 YYREEE (reference sequence). The CDR3 is 16 amino acids. The CDR3 bases are TGTGCCAGCAGCTTTTCGACAGGGTGGAGCAATCAGCCCCAGCATTTT. It is translated as CASSFSTGWSNQPQHF.

The CDR3: CASSPVAGGPDEQFF. CDR3 coding DNA: TGTGCCAGCAGTCCTGTAGCGGGAGGGCCCGATGAGCAGTTCTTC. The chain uses TRBV28 and TRBJ2-1, with 11 bases aligning to TRBD2. Germline assignment: CDR1 MDHEN and CDR2 SYDVKM. This CDR3 spans 15 amino acids. After removal of 5 bases from V and 8 bases from J, the junction contained 8 bases not matched to a gene.

A few counts support this clone. The chain employs TRBV5-6 and TRBJ1-4; the D gene is possibly TRBD1 (5 bases). V was shortened by 1 base and J by 5 bases, with 12 bases between the two germline ends. This CDR3 has 15 residues. CDR1 and CDR2 (germline): SGHDT, YYEEEE. The DNA of the CDR3 is TGTGCCAGCAGCTTGTTCGGACACGGAAATGAAAAACTGTTTTTT. Translated, it gives CASSLFGHGNEKLFF.

V is TRBV27 and J is TRBJ1-4; perhaps TRBD1 as D (5 bases). Trimming pared 6 bases from V and 8 bases from J, leaving 19 bases between. The CDR3 extends over 15 amino acids. Germline V gene data show CDR1 as MNHEY and CDR2 as SMNVEV (reference sequence). The CDR3 is CASSPPRQGGEKLFF. The CDR3 region has the DNA TGTGCCAGCAGCCCTCCTCGCCAGGGAGGAGAAAAACTGTTTTTT.

V is TRBV15 and J is TRBJ2-1; 10 nucleotides match TRBD2. Germline CDR1 and CDR2: LNHNV and YYDKDF (reference sequence). CDR3 size: 16 residues. With 4 bases clipped from V and 5 bases from J, the junction kept 8 bases outside the gene matches. CDR3 sequence (DNA): TGTGCCACCAGCAAGAGAGCGGGAGGGCTCGACAATGAGCAGTTCTTC. This translates into CATSKRAGGLDNEQFF.

This chain connects TRBV11-2 to TRBJ1-2; D gene ambiguous. CDR3 size: 13 residues. V lost 5 bases and J 6 bases, leaving 13 bases between the germline ends. Germline assignment: CDR1 SGHAT and CDR2 FQNNGV. This CDR3 reads CASSRTGNHGYTF. CDR3 in DNA: TGTGCCAGCAGCCGGACTGGGAATCATGGCTACACCTTC.